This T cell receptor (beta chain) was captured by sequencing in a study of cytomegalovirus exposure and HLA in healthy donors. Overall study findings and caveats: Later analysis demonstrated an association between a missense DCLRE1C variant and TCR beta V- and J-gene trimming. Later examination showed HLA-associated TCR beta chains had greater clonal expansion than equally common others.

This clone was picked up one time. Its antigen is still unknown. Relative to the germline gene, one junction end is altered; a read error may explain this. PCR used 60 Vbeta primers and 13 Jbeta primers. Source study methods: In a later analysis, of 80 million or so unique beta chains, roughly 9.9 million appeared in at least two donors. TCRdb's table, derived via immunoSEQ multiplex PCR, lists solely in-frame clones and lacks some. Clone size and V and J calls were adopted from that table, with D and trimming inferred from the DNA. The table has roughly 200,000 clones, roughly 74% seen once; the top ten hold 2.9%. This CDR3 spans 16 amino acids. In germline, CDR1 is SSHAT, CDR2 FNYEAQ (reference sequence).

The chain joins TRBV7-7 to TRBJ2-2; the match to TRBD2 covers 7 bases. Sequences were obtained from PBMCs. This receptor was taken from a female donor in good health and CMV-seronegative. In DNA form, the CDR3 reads TGTGCTAGCAGTCTAGACGGCGGGGGGAACACCGGGGAGCTGTTTTTT. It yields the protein CASSLDGGGNTGELFF.